These T cell receptor beta chains were read from a single sample in a study of Ad26.COV2.S vaccination and SARS-CoV-2 variants. Libraries were prepared by immunoSEQ multiplex PCR; TCRdb keeps only in-frame clonotypes and omits some of them. The sample shows around 300,000 clones, approximately 90% of them seen only once. The sequences come from peripheral blood, collected in a trial of Ad26.COV2.S vaccine versus placebo. The receptor set was obtained from a person between 18 and 65 years old who received the Ad26.COV2.S COVID-19 vaccine or a placebo. Both conserved end residues are part of each CDR3. Fields, in order: V gene, CDR3 length, clone size, D gene, J gene, CDR3 protein, CDR3 DNA. D genes are given only for firm matches. The size field is filled for only some rows; it gives once, few, many or a size class.

>TRBV6-2/TRBV6-3|15|.|.|TRBJ2-6
CASSYSGYGANVLTF
TGTGCCAGCAGTTACTCTGGGTATGGGGCCAACGTCCTGACTTTC
>TRBV24-1|11|.|.|TRBJ1-5
CATGQAAPQHF
TGTGCCACCGGTCAGGCGGCGCCCCAGCATTTT
>TRBV29-1|13|few|.|TRBJ1-5
CSVAGGSNQPQHF
TGCAGCGTTGCCGGTGGTAGCAATCAGCCCCAGCATTTT
>TRBV6-1|15|.|.|TRBJ1-5
CASSETPLSNQPQHF
TGTGCCAGCAGTGAAACCCCACTGAGCAATCAGCCCCAGCATTTT
>TRBV5-6|14|.|TRBD2|TRBJ2-1
CASSLEGTRYEQFF
TGTGCCAGCAGCTTGGAAGGGACTAGATATGAGCAGTTCTTC
>TRBV13|15|.|TRBD1|TRBJ2-2
CASSRGTVYTGELFF
TGTGCCAGCAGCCGAGGGACAGTATACACCGGGGAGCTGTTTTTT
>TRBV3-1/TRBV3-2|16|.|TRBD1|TRBJ2-7
CASSQITGQGAYEQYF
TGTGCCAGCAGCCAAATTACAGGACAGGGGGCCTACGAGCAGTACTTC
>TRBV18|14|.|TRBD1|TRBJ1-1
CASSLDRVNTEAFF
TGTGCCAGCTCACTCGACAGGGTGAACACTGAAGCTTTCTTT
>TRBV9|21|.|TRBD2|TRBJ2-3
CASSVAPGTSGTNGEADTQYF
TGTGCCAGCAGCGTAGCTCCGGGGACTAGCGGGACAAACGGTGAGGCAGATACGCAGTATTTT
>TRBV2|12|.|.|TRBJ1-1
CASTQRTAGAFF
TGTGCCAGCACACAAAGGACAGCAGGGGCTTTCTTT